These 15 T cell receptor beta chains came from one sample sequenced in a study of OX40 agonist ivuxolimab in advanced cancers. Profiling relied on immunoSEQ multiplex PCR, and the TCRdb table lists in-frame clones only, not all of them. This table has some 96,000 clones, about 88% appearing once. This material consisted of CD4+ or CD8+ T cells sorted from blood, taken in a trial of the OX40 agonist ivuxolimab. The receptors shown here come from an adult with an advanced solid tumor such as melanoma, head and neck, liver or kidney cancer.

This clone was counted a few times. The CDR3 DNA reads as TGCGCCAGCAGCTTTGGGTGGGGACAGGCAGGATCCTACGAGCAGTACTTC. This codes for CASSFGWGQAGSYEQYF. V gene TRBV5-1 combines with J gene TRBJ2-7, with TRBD1 matching over 8 bases. Germline CDR1 reads SGHRS; CDR2 reads YFSETQ. V lost 2 bases, J lost 1 base, and 11 bases stayed unmatched. The length of the CDR3 is 17 residues. Based on the CDR3 plus reference TRBV5-1 and TRBJ2-7, the full variable domain is KAGVTQTPRYLIKTRGQQVTLSCSPISGHRSVSWYQQTPGQGLQFLFEYFSETQRNKGNFPGRFSGRQFSNSRSEMNVSTLELGDSALYLCASSFGWGQAGSYEQYFGPGTRLTVT.

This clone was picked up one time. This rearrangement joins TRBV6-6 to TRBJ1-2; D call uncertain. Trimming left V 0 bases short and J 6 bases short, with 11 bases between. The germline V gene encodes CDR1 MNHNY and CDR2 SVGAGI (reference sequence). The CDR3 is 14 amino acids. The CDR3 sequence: CASSYSTGVDGYTF. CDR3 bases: TGTGCCAGCAGTTACTCGACTGGTGTCGATGGCTACACCTTC.

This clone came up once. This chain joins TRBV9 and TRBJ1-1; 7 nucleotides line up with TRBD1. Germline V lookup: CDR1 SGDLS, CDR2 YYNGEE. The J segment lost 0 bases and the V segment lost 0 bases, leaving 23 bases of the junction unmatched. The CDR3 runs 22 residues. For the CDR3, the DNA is TGTGCCAGCAGCGTAGCCCCACCTAGGACCACAGGGGCAGGGATCCTGAACACTGAAGCTTTCTTT. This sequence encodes CASSVAPPRTTGAGILNTEAFF.

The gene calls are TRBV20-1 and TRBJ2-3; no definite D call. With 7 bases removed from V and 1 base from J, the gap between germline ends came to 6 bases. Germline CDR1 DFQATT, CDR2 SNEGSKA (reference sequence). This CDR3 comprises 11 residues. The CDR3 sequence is CSVGGTDTQYF. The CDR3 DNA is TGCAGTGTAGGCGGCACAGATACGCAGTATTTT.

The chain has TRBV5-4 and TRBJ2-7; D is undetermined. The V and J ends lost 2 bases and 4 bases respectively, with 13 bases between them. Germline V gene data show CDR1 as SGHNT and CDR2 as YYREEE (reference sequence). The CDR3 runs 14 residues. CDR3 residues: CASSLMGIGYEQYF. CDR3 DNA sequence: TGTGCCAGCAGCTTAATGGGTATAGGGTACGAGCAGTACTTC.

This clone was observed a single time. This CDR3 is CASRTGTVSNTEAFF. The CDR3 DNA is TGTGCCAGCAGGACAGGGACGGTTAGTAACACTGAAGCTTTCTTT. V gene TRBV6-1 combines with J gene TRBJ1-1, with 7 bases fitting TRBD1. The CDR3 loop spans 15 amino acids. Germline V gives CDR1 MNHNS, CDR2 SASEGT. V was pared by 6 bases and J by 2 bases, with 9 bases of the junction left unmatched.

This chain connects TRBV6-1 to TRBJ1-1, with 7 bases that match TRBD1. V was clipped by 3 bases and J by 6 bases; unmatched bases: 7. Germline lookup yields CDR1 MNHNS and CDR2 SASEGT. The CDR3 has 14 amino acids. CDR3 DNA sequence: TGTGCCAGCAGTGACGGCAGGGGGGGGCCTGAAGCTTTCTTT. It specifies CASSDGRGGPEAFF.

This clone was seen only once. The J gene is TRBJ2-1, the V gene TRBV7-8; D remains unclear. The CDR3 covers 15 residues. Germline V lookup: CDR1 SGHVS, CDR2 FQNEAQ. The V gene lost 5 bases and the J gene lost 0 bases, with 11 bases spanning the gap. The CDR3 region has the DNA TGTGCCAGCAGCGTCGGCTACAGCTCCTACAATGAGCAGTTCTTC. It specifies CASSVGYSSYNEQFF.

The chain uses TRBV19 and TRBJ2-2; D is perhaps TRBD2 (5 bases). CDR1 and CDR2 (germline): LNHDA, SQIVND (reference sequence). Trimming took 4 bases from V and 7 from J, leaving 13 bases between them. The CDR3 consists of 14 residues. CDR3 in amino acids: CASSSRGTNGELFF. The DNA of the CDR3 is TGTGCCAGTAGTAGCCGGGGAACTAACGGGGAGCTGTTTTTT.

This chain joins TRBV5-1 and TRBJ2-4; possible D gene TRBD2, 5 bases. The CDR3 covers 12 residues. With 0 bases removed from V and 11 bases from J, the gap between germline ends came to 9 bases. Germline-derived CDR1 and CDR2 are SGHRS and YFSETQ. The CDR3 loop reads CASSLGAGLQYF. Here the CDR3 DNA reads TGCGCCAGCAGCTTGGGCGCGGGTCTTCAGTACTTC.

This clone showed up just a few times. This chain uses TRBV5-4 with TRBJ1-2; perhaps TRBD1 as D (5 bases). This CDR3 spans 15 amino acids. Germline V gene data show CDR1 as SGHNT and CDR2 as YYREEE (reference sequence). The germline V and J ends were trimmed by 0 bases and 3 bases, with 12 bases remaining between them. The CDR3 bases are TGTGCCAGCAGCTTGGTGGGACGGGTATACTATGGCTACACCTTC. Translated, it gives CASSLVGRVYYGYTF.

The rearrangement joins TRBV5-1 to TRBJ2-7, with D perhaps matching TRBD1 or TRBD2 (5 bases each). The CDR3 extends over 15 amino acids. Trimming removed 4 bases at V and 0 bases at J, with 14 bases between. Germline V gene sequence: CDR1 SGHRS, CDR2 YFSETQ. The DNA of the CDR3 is TGCGCCAGCAGCCTGCTCGGGGCCCCCTCCTACGAGCAGTACTTC. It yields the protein CASSLLGAPSYEQYF.

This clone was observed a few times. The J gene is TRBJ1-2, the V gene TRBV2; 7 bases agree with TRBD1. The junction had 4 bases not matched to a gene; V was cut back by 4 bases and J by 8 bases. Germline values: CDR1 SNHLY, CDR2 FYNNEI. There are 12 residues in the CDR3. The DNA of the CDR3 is TGTGCCAGCAGTGTTACAGGGGACGGCTACACCTTC. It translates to CASSVTGDGYTF.

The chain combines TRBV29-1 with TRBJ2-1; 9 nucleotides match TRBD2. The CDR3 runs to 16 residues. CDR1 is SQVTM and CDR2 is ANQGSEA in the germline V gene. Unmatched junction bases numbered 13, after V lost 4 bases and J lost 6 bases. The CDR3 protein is CSVGAGGLAKFNEQFF. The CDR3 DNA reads TGCAGCGTTGGGGCTGGTGGACTAGCGAAATTCAATGAGCAGTTCTTC.

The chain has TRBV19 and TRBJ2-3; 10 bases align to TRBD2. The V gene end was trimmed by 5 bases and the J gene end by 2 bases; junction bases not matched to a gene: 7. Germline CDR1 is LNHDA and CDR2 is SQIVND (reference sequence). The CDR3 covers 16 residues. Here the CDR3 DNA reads TGTGCCAGTAGTGTTTTACTAGCGGGAATCACAGATACGCAGTATTTT. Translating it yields CASSVLLAGITDTQYF. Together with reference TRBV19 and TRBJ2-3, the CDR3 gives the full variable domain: DGGITQSPKYLFRKEGQNVTLSCEQNLNHDAMYWYRQDPGQGLRLIYYSQIVNDFQKGDIAEGYSVSREKKESFPLTVTSAQKNPTAFYLCASSVLLAGITDTQYFGPGTRLTVL.